This T cell receptor beta chain was sequenced during a study of cytotoxic CD8 clonotypes in ibrutinib-treated CLL. The CDR3 extends over 14 amino acids. Trimming shortened V by 7 bases and J by 0 bases, and 13 bases separated the two germline ends. Assay: immunoSEQ multiplex PCR; the TCRdb copy retains only in-frame clones and omits some. The sample contains roughly 130,000 clones, approximately 89% of which appear only once. J is TRBJ2-7 and V is TRBV23-1; no definite D call. TRBV23-1 qualifies as an ORF whose function is uncertain. This receptor was identified in a human donor with chronic lymphocytic leukemia. The source material was PBMCs, sampled after 12 months of ibrutinib treatment. The CDR3 DNA sequence: TGCGCCAGCAAGGTAGTGTGGGGCTCCTACGAGCAGTACTTC. It encodes CASKVVWGSYEQYF.